This T cell receptor beta chain was sequenced for a study of cytomegalovirus exposure and HLA in healthy donors. Use of 60 Vbeta and 13 Jbeta primers characterized the PCR. Method: immunoSEQ multiplex PCR; TCRdb's copy keeps in-frame clones and lacks some. The data show a few hundred thousand clones, about four fifths seen once. Whole-study findings and limits: In a later analysis, HLA-C alleles had the fewest associated TCRs, DRB1 alleles the most.

Trimming cost V 5 bases and J 4 bases; bases outside gene matches: 18. This CDR3 is 18 amino acids long. CDR1 SGHVS and CDR2 FQNEAQ come from the germline V gene. Points on this clone: The antigen is unknown.

This TCR was sampled from a girl aged 2-10 years in good health and CMV-seronegative. The sample was PBMCs. The chain has TRBV7-8 and TRBJ2-5; TRBD2 aligns across 8 bases. CDR3 amino acids: CASSPSAGDGPFPETQYF. DNA of the CDR3: TGTGCCAGCAGCCCTTCAGCGGGAGACGGTCCCTTCCCAGAGACCCAGTACTTC.